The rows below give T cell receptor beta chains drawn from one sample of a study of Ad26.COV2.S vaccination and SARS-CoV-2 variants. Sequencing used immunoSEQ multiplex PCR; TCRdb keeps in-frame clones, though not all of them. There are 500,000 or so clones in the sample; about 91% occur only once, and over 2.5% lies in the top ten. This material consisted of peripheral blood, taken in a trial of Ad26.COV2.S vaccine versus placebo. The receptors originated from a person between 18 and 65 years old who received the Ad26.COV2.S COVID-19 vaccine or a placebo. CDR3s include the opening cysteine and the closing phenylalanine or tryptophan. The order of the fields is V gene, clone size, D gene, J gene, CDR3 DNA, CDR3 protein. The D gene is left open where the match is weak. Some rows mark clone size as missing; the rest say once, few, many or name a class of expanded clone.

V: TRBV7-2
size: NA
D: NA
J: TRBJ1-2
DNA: TGTGCCAGCAGCTTAGTTTCGTGGGATAGGGATGGTGGCTACACCTTC
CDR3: CASSLVSWDRDGGYTF

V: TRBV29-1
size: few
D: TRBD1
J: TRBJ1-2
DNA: TGCAGCGTGGGAACCCCCCGGGACAGGGGAAACTATGGCTACACCTTC
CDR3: CSVGTPRDRGNYGYTF

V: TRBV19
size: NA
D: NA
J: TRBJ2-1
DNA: TGTGCCAGTAGTATATCAGGTTCCTCCTACAATGAGCAGTTCTTC
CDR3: CASSISGSSYNEQFF

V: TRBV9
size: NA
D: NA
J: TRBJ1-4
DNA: TGTGCCAGCAGCGCTGACCTTACGGGTGAAAAACTGTTTTTT
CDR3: CASSADLTGEKLFF

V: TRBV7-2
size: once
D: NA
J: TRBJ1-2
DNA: TGTGCCAGCAGTGTAGCTGGGGAATTCTATGGCTACACCTTC
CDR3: CASSVAGEFYGYTF

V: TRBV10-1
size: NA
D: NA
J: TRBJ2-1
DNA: TGCGCCAGCAGTGACCCGAACCCCCTTAGCGAGGATGAGCAGTTCTTC
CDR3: CASSDPNPLSEDEQFF

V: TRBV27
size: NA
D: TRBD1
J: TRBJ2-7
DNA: TGTGCCAGCAGTTGGGACAGGTACTCCTACGAGCAGTACTTC
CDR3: CASSWDRYSYEQYF

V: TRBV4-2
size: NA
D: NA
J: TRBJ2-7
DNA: TGTGCCAGCAGCCCGGACCCGGGGTCCTACGAGCAGTACTTC
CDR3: CASSPDPGSYEQYF

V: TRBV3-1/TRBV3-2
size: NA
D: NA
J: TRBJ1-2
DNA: TGTGCCAGCAGCCACCTACAGGGTCACGGCTACACCTTC
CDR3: CASSHLQGHGYTF

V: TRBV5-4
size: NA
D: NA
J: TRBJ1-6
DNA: TGTGCCAGCAGCTTGGGTGGGGCTGTGGATTCACCCCTCCACTTT
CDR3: CASSLGGAVDSPLHF

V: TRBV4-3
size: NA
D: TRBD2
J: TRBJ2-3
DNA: TGCGCCAGCAGCCAAGAAATAGCGGGAGGTTCAGATACGCAGTATTTT
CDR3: CASSQEIAGGSDTQYF

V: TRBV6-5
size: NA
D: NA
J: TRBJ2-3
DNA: TGTGCCAGCAGTTACTCGGGGGCCCATAGCACAGATACGCAGTATTTT
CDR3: CASSYSGAHSTDTQYF

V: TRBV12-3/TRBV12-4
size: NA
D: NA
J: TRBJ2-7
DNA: TGTGCCAGCAGTTTAAAGGCAGCTCGGCAGTACTTC
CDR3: CASSLKAARQYF

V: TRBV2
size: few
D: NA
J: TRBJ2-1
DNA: TGTGCCAGCAGCTCGGGCCGGGAGTTCTTC
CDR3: CASSSGREFF

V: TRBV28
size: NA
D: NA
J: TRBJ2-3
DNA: TGTGCCAGCACGGGGGCTCTTAGCACAGATACGCAGTATTTT
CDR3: CASTGALSTDTQYF

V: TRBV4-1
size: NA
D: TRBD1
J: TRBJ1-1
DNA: TGCGCCAGCAGCCCTAGGGACAGGGTTAACACTGAAGCTTTCTTT
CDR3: CASSPRDRVNTEAFF

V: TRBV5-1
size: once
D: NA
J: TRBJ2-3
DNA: TGCGCCAGCAGTCAATGGAAGGGGTCTAGAGGGAGCACAGATACGCAGTATTTT
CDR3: CASSQWKGSRGSTDTQYF

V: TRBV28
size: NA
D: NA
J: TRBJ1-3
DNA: TGTGCCAGCACCGTCGGCCGTGTTACTGGAAACACCATATATTTT
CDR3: CASTVGRVTGNTIYF

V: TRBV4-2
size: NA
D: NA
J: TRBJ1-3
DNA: TGTGCCAGCAGTACCTCTGGAAACACCATATATTTT
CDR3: CASSTSGNTIYF

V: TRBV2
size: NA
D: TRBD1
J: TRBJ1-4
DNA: TGTGCCAGCACCGAACGCAGGGGGGCTAATGAAAAACTGTTTTTT
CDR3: CASTERRGANEKLFF

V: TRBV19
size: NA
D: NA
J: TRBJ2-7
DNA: TGTGCCAGTACTCGTTATTCTACTTCCTACGAGCAGTACTTC
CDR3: CASTRYSTSYEQYF

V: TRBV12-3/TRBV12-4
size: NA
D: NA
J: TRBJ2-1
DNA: TGTGCCAGCAGTTTAGACATGAAGCAGTTCTTC
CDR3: CASSLDMKQFF

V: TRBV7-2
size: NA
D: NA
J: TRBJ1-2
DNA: TGTGCCAGCAGCTCCTTATGGAACTATGGCTACACCTTC
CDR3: CASSSLWNYGYTF

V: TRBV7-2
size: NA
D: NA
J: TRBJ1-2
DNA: TGTGCCAGCAGCTCAGCGGGGGGTGACGGCTACACCTTC
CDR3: CASSSAGGDGYTF

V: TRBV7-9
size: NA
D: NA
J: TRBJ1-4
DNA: TGTGCCAGCAGCTTAGGGGCGAATGAAAAACTGTTTTTT
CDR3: CASSLGANEKLFF

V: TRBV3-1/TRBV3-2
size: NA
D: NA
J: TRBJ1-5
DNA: TGTGCCAGCAGCCAGGGCCCGAGGGCAGCTCAGCCCCAGCATTTT
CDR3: CASSQGPRAAQPQHF

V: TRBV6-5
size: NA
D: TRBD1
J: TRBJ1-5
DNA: TGTGCCAGTTGGGGACAGGGGGCTGATCAGCCCCAGCATTTT
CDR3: CASWGQGADQPQHF